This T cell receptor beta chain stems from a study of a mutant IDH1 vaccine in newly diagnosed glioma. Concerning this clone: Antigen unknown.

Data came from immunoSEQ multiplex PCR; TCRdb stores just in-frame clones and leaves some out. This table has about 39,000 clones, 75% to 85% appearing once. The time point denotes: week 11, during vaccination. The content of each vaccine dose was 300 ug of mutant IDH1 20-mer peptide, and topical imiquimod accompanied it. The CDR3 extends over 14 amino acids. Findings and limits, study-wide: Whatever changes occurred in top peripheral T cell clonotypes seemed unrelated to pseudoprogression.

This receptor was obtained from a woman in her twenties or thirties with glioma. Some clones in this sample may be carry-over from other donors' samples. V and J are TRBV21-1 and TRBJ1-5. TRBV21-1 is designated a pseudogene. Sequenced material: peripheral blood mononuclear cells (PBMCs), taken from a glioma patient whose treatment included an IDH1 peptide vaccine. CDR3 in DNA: TGTGCCAGCAGCGACGGCGAGGTTGATCAGCCCCAGCATTTT. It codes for CASSDGEVDQPQHF.